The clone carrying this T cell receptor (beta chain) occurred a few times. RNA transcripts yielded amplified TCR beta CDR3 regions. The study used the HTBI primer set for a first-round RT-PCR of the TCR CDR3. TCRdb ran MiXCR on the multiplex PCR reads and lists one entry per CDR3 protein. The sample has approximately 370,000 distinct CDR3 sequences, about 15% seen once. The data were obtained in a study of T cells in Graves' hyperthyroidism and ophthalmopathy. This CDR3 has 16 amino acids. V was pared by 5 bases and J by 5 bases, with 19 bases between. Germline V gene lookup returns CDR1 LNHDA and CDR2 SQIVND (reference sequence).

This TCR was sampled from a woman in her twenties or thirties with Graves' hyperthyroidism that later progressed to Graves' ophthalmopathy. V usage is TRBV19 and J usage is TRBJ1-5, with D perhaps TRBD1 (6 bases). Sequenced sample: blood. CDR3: CASSPVAGEVDQPQHF. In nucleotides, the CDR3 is TGTGCCAGTAGTCCCGTGGCAGGGGAGGTAGATCAGCCCCAGCATTTT. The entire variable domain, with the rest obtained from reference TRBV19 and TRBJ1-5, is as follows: DGGITQSPKYLFRKEGQNVTLSCEQNLNHDAMYWYRQDPGQGLRLIYYSQIVNDFQKGDIAEGYSVSREKKESFPLTVTSAQKNPTAFYLCASSPVAGEVDQPQHFGDGTRLSIL.